This T cell receptor beta chain derives from a study of tumor-infiltrating lymphocytes in primary liver carcinoma. This CDR3 spans 14 amino acids. Germline V gene lookup returns CDR1 SGHAT and CDR2 FQNNGV. On this clonotype itself: Its antigen is as yet unknown.

TCR beta cDNA came from approximately 490 ng total RNA, primed with a constant-region primer. Libraries of TCR beta came from three nested multiplex PCR rounds with slightly modified ARM-PCR. Researchers ran the first two PCR rounds for approximately 10 cycles each with TRBV1-TRBV30 forward primers and a C-beta reverse primer. TCRdb independently ran MiXCR on the multiplex PCR reads; one entry per CDR3 protein. The sample has 300,000 to 400,000 distinct CDR3 sequences; approximately 64% are singletons. The study extracted blood RNA from unsorted whole blood and also extracted germline DNA. Patients were chronically HBV-infected and treatment-naive. Study-wide points: Tumor-adjacent and tumor-blood pairs overlapped less than tumor region pairs did.

V and J are TRBV11-2 and TRBJ1-1; D not resolved. The TCR sequence derives from a man aged 35 to 55 with primary liver carcinoma and hepatitis B virus infection. Sample: peripheral blood. CDR3 sequence reads: CANSFSGLGSEAFF. The CDR3 DNA reads as TGTGCTAACAGCTTTTCCGGCTTAGGCAGTGAAGCTTTCTTT. Combining the CDR3 with reference TRBV11-2 and TRBJ1-1 gives the whole variable domain EAGVAQSPRYKIIEKRQSVAFWCNPISGHATLYWYQQILGQGPKLLIQFQNNGVVDDSQLPKDRFSAERLKGVDSTLKIQPAKLEDSAVYLCANSFSGLGSEAFFGQGTRLTVV.